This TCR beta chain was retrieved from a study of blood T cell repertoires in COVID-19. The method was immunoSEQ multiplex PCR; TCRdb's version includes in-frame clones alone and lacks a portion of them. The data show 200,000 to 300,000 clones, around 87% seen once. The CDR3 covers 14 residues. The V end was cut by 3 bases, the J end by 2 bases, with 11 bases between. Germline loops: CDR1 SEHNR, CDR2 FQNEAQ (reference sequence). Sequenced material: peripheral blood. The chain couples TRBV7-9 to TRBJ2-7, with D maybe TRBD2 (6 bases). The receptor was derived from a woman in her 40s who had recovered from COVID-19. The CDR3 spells CASSLAGTPYEQYF. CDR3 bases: TGTGCCAGCAGCTTGGCGGGGACCCCCTACGAGCAGTACTTC.